The 25 T cell receptor beta chains in this list originate from one sample, sequenced in a study of T cells in Graves' hyperthyroidism and ophthalmopathy. Amplified TCR beta CDR3 regions derived from RNA transcripts. RT-PCR in the first round (using the HTBI primer set) targeted the TCR CDR3. TCRdb re-called the multiplex PCR reads through MiXCR, storing one row per CDR3 protein. The sample yields roughly 640,000 distinct CDR3 sequences, more than 15% seen once. Source material: blood. These receptors came from a woman between 40 and 55 years old with Graves' ophthalmopathy.

J is TRBJ2-6 and V is TRBV6-2 or TRBV6-3, with D possibly being TRBD1 (5 bases). Germline values: CDR1 MNHEY, CDR2 SVGEGT. V was shortened by 6 bases and J by 3 bases, with 18 bases between the two germline ends. CDR3 length equals 17 residues. For the CDR3, the DNA is TGTGCCAGCAGCCCCCTGGGGCTCCTAGGTGGGGCCAACGTCCTGACTTTC. Amino acids: CASSPLGLLGGANVLTF.

This clonotype was detected ten times or more. The rearrangement links TRBV5-1 to TRBJ2-2, with D possibly TRBD2 on 6 matching bases. This CDR3 comprises 15 residues. The ends were cut back, 1 base at V and 4 bases at J, with 11 bases in the middle. The germline V gene has CDR1 SGHRS and CDR2 YFSETQ. CDR3 sequence (DNA): TGCGCCAGCAGCTTGCCGGGCGGGGTCACCGGGGAGCTGTTTTTT. Its translation is CASSLPGGVTGELFF. The whole variable domain, remainder taken from reference TRBV5-1 and TRBJ2-2, is KAGVTQTPRYLIKTRGQQVTLSCSPISGHRSVSWYQQTPGQGLQFLFEYFSETQRNKGNFPGRFSGRQFSNSRSEMNVSTLELGDSALYLCASSLPGGVTGELFFGEGSRLTVL.

Ten or more counts support this clonotype. The J gene is TRBJ2-5, the V gene TRBV18; D not resolved. Per germline, CDR1 KGHSH and CDR2 LQKENI. The CDR3 is made up of 13 amino acids. Trimming shortened V by 2 bases and J by 1 base, and 5 bases separated the two germline ends. CDR3 in DNA: TGTGCCAGCTCACCATACGGCCAAGAGACCCAGTACTTC. Translation gives CASSPYGQETQYF.

This clonotype was detected a few times. This chain uses TRBV6-1 with TRBJ1-5; D is undetermined. CDR1 MNHNS and CDR2 SASEGT come from the germline V gene. V was shortened by 0 bases and J by 2 bases, with 14 bases between the two germline ends. The CDR3 is made up of 17 amino acids. CDR3 sequence: CASSEARAGWGNQPQHF. For the CDR3, the DNA is TGTGCCAGCAGTGAAGCGAGAGCTGGGTGGGGCAATCAGCCCCAGCATTTT.

The genes are TRBV5-1 and TRBJ2-7; D is unresolved. V gave up 2 bases and J gave up 6 bases, with 12 bases separating them. Germline V gene sequence: CDR1 SGHRS, CDR2 YFSETQ. The CDR3 totals 13 residues. The CDR3 sequence is CASSLDSSPEQYF. The DNA for the CDR3 is TGCGCCAGCAGCTTAGATTCCAGTCCCGAGCAGTACTTC.

The rearrangement uses TRBV7-9 and TRBJ2-3; D may be TRBD2 (5 bases). This CDR3 spans 16 amino acids. Germline CDR1 SEHNR, CDR2 FQNEAQ (reference sequence). Trimming shortened V by 2 bases and J by 8 bases, and 20 bases separated the two germline ends. DNA of the CDR3: TGTGCCAGCAGCTTACCGACGACTCTGAGGAGCGGTACGCAGTATTTT. Translated: CASSLPTTLRSGTQYF.

CDR3 protein: CASSRGSPTDTQYF. The CDR3 nucleotides are TGTGCCAGCAGCCGGGGGAGCCCCACAGATACGCAGTATTTT. This chain connects TRBV11-3 to TRBJ2-3; D perhaps matches TRBD2 (6 bases). The CDR3 totals 14 residues. V dropped 5 bases and J dropped 2 bases, with 11 bases sitting between them. Germline CDR1 SGHNT, CDR2 YENEEA. Supplemented by reference TRBV11-3 and TRBJ2-3, the full variable domain reads EAGVVQSPRYKIIEKKQPVAFWCNPISGHNTLYWYLQNLGQGPELLIRYENEEAVDDSQLPKDRFSAERLKGVDSTLKIQPAELGDSAVYLCASSRGSPTDTQYFGPGTRLTVL.

This clonotype was seen ten or more times. The chain carries TRBV20-1 and TRBJ2-3; 10 bases line up with TRBD2. V dropped 3 bases and J dropped 5; count of bases not matched to a gene: 8. CDR3 length: 15 amino acids. Germline CDR1 reads DFQATT; CDR2 reads SNEGSKA (reference sequence). The CDR3 DNA sequence: TGCAGTGCTAGCAGGGATAGCGGGAGGATAGATACGCAGTATTTT. This gives the protein CSASRDSGRIDTQYF.

This clonotype was observed many times. CDR3 nucleotides: TGTGCCAGCAGTTTATCCGGCAGGGGGCAAGAGACCCAGTACTTC. It is translated as CASSLSGRGQETQYF. The chain joins TRBV28 to TRBJ2-5, with 7 bases that match TRBD1. V lost 1 base, J lost 2 bases, and 4 bases stayed unmatched. Germline assignment: CDR1 MDHEN and CDR2 SYDVKM. The CDR3 consists of 15 residues.

This clonotype was seen many times. The rearrangement joins TRBV5-1 to TRBJ2-5, with a tentative D call TRBD1 (6 bases). Germline assignment: CDR1 SGHRS and CDR2 YFSETQ. The CDR3 consists of 14 residues. Trimming took 4 bases from V and 1 from J, leaving 11 bases between them. CDR3 in amino acids: CASSRSDSQETQYF. Written as DNA, the CDR3 is TGCGCCAGCAGCAGGTCGGACAGCCAAGAGACCCAGTACTTC. Drawing the rest from reference TRBV5-1 and TRBJ2-5, the complete variable domain is KAGVTQTPRYLIKTRGQQVTLSCSPISGHRSVSWYQQTPGQGLQFLFEYFSETQRNKGNFPGRFSGRQFSNSRSEMNVSTLELGDSALYLCASSRSDSQETQYFGPGTRLLVL.

This clonotype was seen at least ten times. The CDR3 nucleotides are TGTGCCAGCACCTGGGATGGGGGGGTCGCAGATACGCAGTATTTT. Encoded protein: CASTWDGGVADTQYF. The chain employs TRBV12-3 or TRBV12-4 and TRBJ2-3; 7 bases match TRBD2. V lost 7 bases to trimming and J lost 4 bases; unmatched junction nucleotides: 11. This CDR3 is built from 15 residues.

The gene calls are TRBV7-9 and TRBJ2-1, with 8 positions matching TRBD2. CDR3 size: 15 residues. V dropped 8 bases and J dropped 5; count of bases not matched to a gene: 11. Germline assignment: CDR1 SEHNR and CDR2 FQNEAQ (reference sequence). The CDR3 region is CASVPAGTRNNEQFF. The CDR3 DNA sequence: TGTGCCAGCGTGCCAGCCGGGACTAGAAACAATGAGCAGTTCTTC.

The sample holds many counts of this clonotype. The chain carries TRBV2 and TRBJ2-1, with D maybe TRBD2 (5 bases). Trimming cost V 5 bases and J 9 bases, with 20 bases left between them. CDR1 is SNHLY and CDR2 is FYNNEI in the germline V gene. This CDR3 has 15 residues. CDR3 bases: TGTGCCAGCAGTCCCCCGGGATCCCCACGCGGTGAGCAGTTCTTC. Its translation is CASSPPGSPRGEQFF.

This clonotype was observed at least ten times. The J gene is TRBJ1-1, the V gene TRBV2; D gene uncertain. The germline V and J ends were trimmed by 7 bases and 6 bases, with 9 bases remaining between them. Germline-derived CDR1 and CDR2 are SNHLY and FYNNEI. The CDR3 is 11 amino acids. CDR3 loop: CASIGYAEAFF. The CDR3 region has the DNA TGTGCCAGCATAGGATACGCTGAAGCTTTCTTT.

V gene TRBV5-1 combines with J gene TRBJ2-1; 7 nucleotides agree with TRBD2. The CDR3 runs 14 residues. V shed 7 bases, J shed 6 bases, and the junction held 10 bases outside the gene matches. Germline CDR1 and CDR2: SGHRS and YFSETQ. The CDR3, as DNA: TGCGCCAGCGACCTTGGGACTACCCCCAATGAGCAGTTCTTC. Amino acids: CASDLGTTPNEQFF.

This clonotype was seen a handful of times. The chain recombines TRBV7-2 with TRBJ2-4; no reliable D call. Germline values: CDR1 SGHTA, CDR2 FQGNSA. The CDR3 consists of 15 residues. Trimming stripped 1 base from V and 2 bases from J, with 9 bases between. The CDR3 reads CASSLGTTSKNIQYF. The CDR3 DNA follows: TGTGCCAGCAGCTTAGGCACAACGTCCAAAAACATTCAGTACTTC.

In this sample, this clonotype turned up many times. The chain recombines TRBV3-1 with TRBJ1-5; no clear D. The ends were cut back, 1 base at V and 0 bases at J, with 7 bases in the middle. The CDR3 is 15 amino acids. The germline V gene has CDR1 LGHDT and CDR2 YNNKEL (reference sequence). The chain's CDR3 is CASSQGGPSNQPQHF. The CDR3 region has the DNA TGTGCCAGCAGCCAAGGAGGTCCTAGCAATCAGCCCCAGCATTTT.

This clonotype has ten or more counts. This chain uses TRBV6-1 with TRBJ2-7; D is possibly TRBD1 (6 bases). Germline CDR1 MNHNS, CDR2 SASEGT. V was clipped by 2 bases and J by 4 bases, with 15 bases between them. The CDR3 has 15 amino acids. The CDR3 sequence is CASSEPGHGLYEQYF. CDR3 sequence (DNA): TGTGCCAGCAGTGAACCGGGACACGGGCTTTACGAGCAGTACTTC.

This clonotype came up a few times. Given a much more abundant clone one base away, this may be a read error. V and J are TRBV5-1 and TRBJ2-1, with D possibly TRBD1 on 6 matching bases. Germline V gene data show CDR1 as SGHRS and CDR2 as YFSETQ. This CDR3 contains 13 residues. V was clipped by 0 bases and J by 15 bases, with 16 bases between them. CDR3: CASSLVRGGVGFF. The CDR3 nucleotides read TGCGCCAGCAGCTTGGTTCGAGGGGGAGTCGGGTTCTTC.

There are a few counts of this clonotype. The chain employs TRBV7-9 and TRBJ2-7; TRBD2 matches 9 bases. This CDR3 is built from 16 residues. The germline CDR1 and CDR2 sequences are SEHNR and FQNEAQ (reference sequence). V lost 1 base to trimming and J lost 0 bases; unmatched junction nucleotides: 4. CDR3 nucleotide sequence: TGTGCCAGCAGCTTAGTCGCGGGAGGGTCCTCCTACGAGCAGTACTTC. Residues: CASSLVAGGSSYEQYF.

The chain combines TRBV6-1 with TRBJ1-2, with a possible D match to TRBD1 (6 bases). CDR1 MNHNS and CDR2 SASEGT come from the germline V gene. The CDR3 contains 15 residues. V was trimmed by 8 bases and J by 2 bases, leaving 18 bases between them. The CDR3 DNA reads TGTGCCAGCCTCCCGGGAGGGGGGGCGAACTATGGCTACACCTTC. Residues: CASLPGGGANYGYTF.

In its sample, this clonotype was seen a few times. The chain uses TRBV5-5 and TRBJ1-3; the match to TRBD1 covers 7 bases. Germline V gene sequence: CDR1 SGHKS, CDR2 YYEKEE (reference sequence). The CDR3 runs 16 residues. J was trimmed by 4 bases and V by 4 bases; bases with no gene match: 11. This CDR3 is CASSQTGQATGNTIYF. DNA for the CDR3: TGTGCCAGCAGCCAAACAGGACAGGCTACCGGAAACACCATATATTTT.

Note on this clonotype: A much more abundant neighbour one base away suggests this may be a read error. The chain joins TRBV6-2 or TRBV6-3 to TRBJ2-3; weak D call: TRBD1 (5 bases). Per the germline V gene, CDR1 is MNHEY and CDR2 is SVGEGT. This CDR3 comprises 16 residues. CDR3 loop: CASSSPDIAITGTQYF. CDR3 DNA: TGTGCCAGCAGTTCCCCCGACATCGCCATCACAGGTACGCAGTATTTT.

The V gene is TRBV19, the J gene TRBJ2-1, with TRBD2 matching 8 bases. V dropped 7 bases and J dropped 7; count of bases not matched to a gene: 9. The germline V gene has CDR1 LNHDA and CDR2 SQIVND (reference sequence). This CDR3 contains 14 residues. DNA of the CDR3: TGTGCCAGTACCGCTAGCGGGCTCCCGAATGAGCAGTTCTTC. This encodes CASTASGLPNEQFF.

The sample holds many counts of this clonotype. The chain combines TRBV20-1 with TRBJ2-2; 8 bases match TRBD1. With V trimmed by 6 bases and J by 0 bases, 3 bases remained unmatched. The CDR3 totals 14 residues. CDR1 and CDR2 (germline): DFQATT, SNEGSKA (reference sequence). CDR3 coding DNA: TGCAGTGCCTTGACAGGGGCGAACACCGGGGAGCTGTTTTTT. Translated, it gives CSALTGANTGELFF.